The 23 T cell receptor beta chains reported below all come from one sample, sequenced in a study of Ad26.COV2.S vaccination and SARS-CoV-2 variants. Only in-frame clones appear in the TCRdb table, and some are missing; sequencing was by immunoSEQ multiplex PCR. The sample shows more than 300,000 clones, around 84% of them seen only once. Stated treatment: roughly 18 received Ad26.COV2.S at low or high dose, single or two shots; 5 received placebo; per-sample allocation not given. After the first vaccine or placebo injection, samples were drawn on day 63. Specimen: peripheral blood, collected in a trial of Ad26.COV2.S vaccine versus placebo. The receptors were gathered from a person between 18 and 65 years old who received the Ad26.COV2.S COVID-19 vaccine or a placebo.

The chain is built from TRBV19 and TRBJ2-3, with 8 bases aligning to TRBD2. The CDR3 consists of 15 residues. The V segment lost 1 base and the J segment 6 bases; nucleotides outside the gene matches: 6. Germline V gene data show CDR1 as LNHDA and CDR2 as SQIVND (reference sequence). CDR3 amino acids: CASSIAGGRFDTQYF. The CDR3 DNA reads as TGTGCCAGTAGTATAGCGGGGGGGCGGTTCGATACGCAGTATTTT. The variable domain in full, completed from reference TRBV19 and TRBJ2-3, reads DGGITQSPKYLFRKEGQNVTLSCEQNLNHDAMYWYRQDPGQGLRLIYYSQIVNDFQKGDIAEGYSVSREKKESFPLTVTSAQKNPTAFYLCASSIAGGRFDTQYFGPGTRLTVL.

The CDR3: CASSYNPTGFGSHLSTDTQYF. In DNA, the CDR3 is TGTGCCAGCAGTTACAACCCGACAGGGTTTGGATCCCACCTCTCTACAGATACGCAGTATTTT. This chain joins TRBV6-2 or TRBV6-3 and TRBJ2-3, with TRBD1 matching over 7 bases. This CDR3 region has 21 residues. V lost 2 bases, J lost 3 bases, and 23 bases stayed unmatched. The germline V gene has CDR1 MNHEY and CDR2 SVGEGT.

This chain uses TRBV19 with TRBJ1-2, with D perhaps matching TRBD1 (5 bases). Trimming took 6 bases from V and 8 from J, leaving 25 bases between them. Germline V gene sequence: CDR1 LNHDA, CDR2 SQIVND (reference sequence). The CDR3 is 16 residues long. The CDR3 DNA reads as TGTGCCAGTAGATCCAGGAGGGGCGATTCCCCTTACGGCTACACCTTC. Its translation: CASRSRRGDSPYGYTF. The full variable domain, its missing parts supplied by reference TRBV19 and TRBJ1-2, is DGGITQSPKYLFRKEGQNVTLSCEQNLNHDAMYWYRQDPGQGLRLIYYSQIVNDFQKGDIAEGYSVSREKKESFPLTVTSAQKNPTAFYLCASRSRRGDSPYGYTFGSGTRLTVV.

This clone was seen only once. This sequence joins TRBV6-1 and TRBJ2-7; D remains unclear. V dropped 1 base and J dropped 7 bases, with 11 bases sitting between them. CDR3 size: 13 residues. The germline CDR1 and CDR2 sequences are MNHNS and SASEGT. The CDR3 here is CASSEESSREQYF. The CDR3 coding sequence is TGTGCCAGCAGTGAAGAATCTTCGCGGGAGCAGTACTTC.

The chain has TRBV11-2 and TRBJ2-7, with D perhaps given as TRBD1 or TRBD2 (5 bases each). CDR3 length: 13 amino acids. V dropped 4 bases and J dropped 5 bases, with 12 bases sitting between them. The germline V gene encodes CDR1 SGHAT and CDR2 FQNNGV. The CDR3 region is CASSSGPKDEQYF. Here the CDR3 DNA reads TGTGCCAGCAGCTCGGGACCTAAGGACGAGCAGTACTTC.

The rearrangement links TRBV18 to TRBJ2-5, with TRBD1 matching over 7 bases. The CDR3 is 15 amino acids. The V and J ends lost 1 base and 1 base, in that order; junction bases with no gene match: 3. Per germline, CDR1 KGHSH and CDR2 LQKENI. CDR3 nucleotide sequence: TGTGCCAGCTCACCACAGGGGGCAGTCCAAGAGACCCAGTACTTC. Protein product: CASSPQGAVQETQYF.

This chain uses TRBV5-1 with TRBJ1-2; 9 bases agree with TRBD1. J was trimmed by 5 bases and V by 5 bases; bases with no gene match: 10. The CDR3 has 15 residues. Germline V lookup: CDR1 SGHRS, CDR2 YFSETQ. The CDR3 reads CASRSGQGLWYGYTF. The CDR3 nucleotides are TGCGCCAGCAGGTCTGGACAGGGGTTATGGTATGGCTACACCTTC.

The V and J genes are TRBV5-1 and TRBJ2-1; possibly TRBD1 for D (5 bases). The CDR3 extends over 15 amino acids. Per germline, CDR1 SGHRS and CDR2 YFSETQ. The V end was cut by 1 base, the J end by 3 bases, with 11 bases between. The CDR3 nucleotides read TGCGCCAGCAGCTTGTTCAGGGTAGGCTACAATGAGCAGTTCTTC. Its translation is CASSLFRVGYNEQFF.

The chain is built from TRBV7-2 and TRBJ2-5; D may be TRBD1 or TRBD2 (5 bases each). V lost 4 bases and J lost 2, with 14 bases in between. CDR3 size: 15 residues. Germline V gene sequence: CDR1 SGHTA, CDR2 FQGNSA. CDR3 bases: TGTGCCAGCAGCTCCGGGACCCACACACAAGAGACCCAGTACTTC. Protein: CASSSGTHTQETQYF.

This clone was observed a single time. The gene calls are TRBV24-1 and TRBJ2-1; tentatively, D is TRBD1 (6 bases). V lost 3 bases, J lost 10 bases, and 24 bases lay in between. Germline lookup yields CDR1 KGHDR and CDR2 SFDVKD. This CDR3 region has 17 residues. The CDR3 sequence is CATSDGKQGGHPLEQFF. CDR3 DNA: TGTGCCACCAGTGATGGGAAACAGGGCGGGCACCCCCTGGAGCAGTTCTTC.

The V call is TRBV14, the J call TRBJ1-2, with 8 bases fitting TRBD1. This CDR3 is built from 17 residues. Germline CDR1 and CDR2: SGHDN and FVKESK. Trimming took 1 base from V and 5 from J; bases not matched to a gene: 12. CDR3 DNA sequence: TGTGCCAGCAGCCAAGCCATTTGGACAGGGAGAACGTATGGCTACACCTTC. This translates into CASSQAIWTGRTYGYTF. Based on the CDR3 plus reference TRBV14 and TRBJ1-2, the full variable domain is EAGVTQFPSHSVIEKGQTVTLRCDPISGHDNLYWYRRVMGKEIKFLLHFVKESKQDESGMPNNRFLAERTGGTYSTLKVQPAELEDSGVYFCASSQAIWTGRTYGYTFGSGTRLTVV.

The CDR3 is CAWTPGTVSNYGYTF. The CDR3 DNA sequence: TGTGCCTGGACCCCCGGGACAGTGTCTAACTATGGCTACACCTTC. V and J are TRBV30 and TRBJ1-2; 7 bases line up with TRBD1. V was pared by 4 bases and J by 0 bases, with 8 bases of the junction left unmatched. Germline CDR1 is GTSNPN and CDR2 is SVGIG (reference sequence). This CDR3 spans 15 amino acids.

J is TRBJ2-2 and V is TRBV6-5; D is possibly TRBD1 (6 bases). Trimming pared 9 bases from V and 1 base from J, leaving 12 bases between. The CDR3 sequence is 14 residues long. Germline values: CDR1 MNHEY, CDR2 SVGAGI. The CDR3 nucleotides are TGTGCCAGTAACAGGGAGCGGAACACCGGGGAGCTGTTTTTT. This encodes CASNRERNTGELFF.

This clone has only a few counts. The V and J genes are TRBV12-3 or TRBV12-4 and TRBJ2-3; the D is unclear. The ends were cut back, 2 bases at V and 1 base at J, with 4 bases in the middle. The CDR3 sequence is 13 residues long. This CDR3 reads CASSLYRTDTQYF. The CDR3 region has the DNA TGTGCCAGCAGTTTATACCGCACAGATACGCAGTATTTT.

This chain links TRBV7-6 with TRBJ1-1; maybe TRBD1 (5 bases). The CDR3 has 14 residues. Germline CDR1 reads SGHVS; CDR2 reads FNYEAQ. Trimming removed 4 bases from V and 1 base from J, with 10 bases in between. CDR3 protein: CASSSGLTNTEAFF. As DNA, the CDR3 is TGTGCCAGCAGCTCGGGACTTACGAACACTGAAGCTTTCTTT.

The chain couples TRBV4-3 to TRBJ2-3; no definite D call. Per germline, CDR1 LGHNA and CDR2 YSLEER. This CDR3 spans 11 amino acids. With 3 bases removed from V and 7 bases from J, the gap between germline ends came to 5 bases. Written as DNA, the CDR3 is TGCGCCAGCAGCCAGGCCAATACGCAGTATTTT. Its protein product is CASSQANTQYF.

The rearrangement links TRBV10-2 to TRBJ1-2, with D possibly being TRBD1 (5 bases). V dropped 7 bases and J dropped 8 bases, with 17 bases sitting between them. CDR1 and CDR2 from the germline V gene are WSHSY and SAAADI. This CDR3 is 13 amino acids long. In DNA, the CDR3 is TGCGCCAGCAAAAGAGGGACGGAGGGGGGCTACACCTTC. Its translation is CASKRGTEGGYTF.

The chain has TRBV6-5 and TRBJ2-6; D uncertain. The V gene's germline CDR1 is MNHEY and CDR2 SVGAGI. This CDR3 has 13 amino acids. The V and J ends lost 6 bases and 1 base respectively, with 4 bases between them. CDR3 sequence (DNA): TGTGCCAGCAGGTCATCTGGGGCCAACGTCCTGACTTTC. Amino acids: CASRSSGANVLTF.

V and J are TRBV7-9 and TRBJ1-5; 11 bases map to TRBD1. The V segment lost 1 base and the J segment 6 bases; nucleotides outside the gene matches: 11. This CDR3 is 18 amino acids long. CDR1 SEHNR and CDR2 FQNEAQ come from the germline V gene (reference sequence). CDR3 bases: TGTGCCAGCAGCTTAGATCTCTTAGGGACAGGGGGAGCTCAGCCCCAGCATTTT. This translates into CASSLDLLGTGGAQPQHF.

The chain combines TRBV24-1 with TRBJ2-1, with 13 bases lining up with TRBD2. V gave up 7 bases and J gave up 7 bases; unmatched junction bases: 9. The CDR3 totals 16 residues. Per the germline V gene, CDR1 is KGHDR and CDR2 is SFDVKD. CDR3 region: CATSAPGTSGVNEQFF. The CDR3 coding sequence is TGTGCCACCAGCGCCCCCGGGACTAGCGGGGTAAATGAGCAGTTCTTC.

The chain is built from TRBV5-6 and TRBJ1-1, with D possibly being TRBD1 (5 bases). The CDR3 consists of 16 residues. In germline, CDR1 is SGHDT, CDR2 YYEEEE. Trimming pared 4 bases from V and 4 bases from J, leaving 20 bases between. As DNA, the CDR3 is TGTGCCAGCAGCCCTATCAGGGCTGAAATCGGCACTGAAGCTTTCTTT. Protein product: CASSPIRAEIGTEAFF.

V and J are TRBV27 and TRBJ2-3, with D perhaps TRBD1 or TRBD2 (5 bases each). CDR1 and CDR2 (germline): MNHEY, SMNVEV (reference sequence). Trimming removed 6 bases at V and 1 base at J, with 11 bases between. The CDR3 is 14 amino acids. CDR3 sequence: CASRKGRGTDTQYF. The DNA for the CDR3 is TGTGCCAGCAGAAAGGGGAGAGGCACAGATACGCAGTATTTT.

The rearrangement links TRBV19 to TRBJ1-1; D gene uncertain. V was trimmed by 4 bases and J by 4 bases, leaving 16 bases between them. The CDR3 loop spans 15 amino acids. CDR1 and CDR2 (germline): LNHDA, SQIVND (reference sequence). The CDR3 DNA reads as TGTGCCAGTAGTACGAGAATTCTTGCGGGCACTGAAGCTTTCTTT. Its translation: CASSTRILAGTEAFF.